Listed below are T cell receptor beta chains from one sample, sequenced in a study of T cell responses to AZD1222 COVID-19 vaccine. TCRdb's copy holds only in-frame clones and misses some; the assay was immunoSEQ multiplex PCR. Found here are around 140,000 clones, more than 85% of them singletons; the top ten hold about 3.7%. The starting material was peripheral blood, obtained on day 0 of AZD1222 vaccination. The receptors were gathered from an adult in good health. The CDR3 runs from the conserved cysteine through the conserved F or W. The D gene is left open where the match is weak. Rows give clone size only sometimes, using once, few, many, or a class for an expanded clone.

v_gene	abundance	d_gene	j_gene	CDR3nt	CDR3aa
TRBV5-6	once	TRBD2	TRBJ2-1	TGTGCCAGCAGCGCCCTGGGACTAGCGGGAGGAAATGAGCAGTTCTTC	CASSALGLAGGNEQFF
TRBV9	-	-	TRBJ1-3	TGTGCCAGCAGCGTGGGGGTAGGGTCTGGAAACACCATATATTTT	CASSVGVGSGNTIYF
TRBV7-2	-	-	TRBJ2-3	TGTGCCAGCAGCTCCCCTAACACAGATACGCAGTATTTT	CASSSPNTDTQYF
TRBV30	-	-	TRBJ1-3	TGTGCCTGGAGTGGGGGATTGAGGAGTGGAAACACCATATATTTT	CAWSGGLRSGNTIYF
TRBV4-3	-	-	TRBJ1-2	TGCGCCAGCAGCCAAGATCTCCAACGGGGGGTCTATGGCTACACCTTC	CASSQDLQRGVYGYTF
TRBV6-5	-	TRBD1	TRBJ1-2	TGTGCCGGCACAGGGGCAATAAACTATGGCTACACCTTC	CAGTGAINYGYTF
TRBV27	once	-	TRBJ1-2	TGTGCCAGCAGTTTGGTAGCTAACTATGGCTACACCTTC	CASSLVANYGYTF
TRBV27	-	-	TRBJ1-6	TGTGCCAGCAGTTTGGATGTCCTCAGGGGATTCTCACCCCTCCACTTT	CASSLDVLRGFSPLHF
TRBV5-1	once	-	TRBJ2-6	TGCGCCAGCAGCCCGTTTGTGATCTCTGGGGCCAACGTCCTGACTTTC	CASSPFVISGANVLTF
TRBV27	-	-	TRBJ1-4	TGTGCCAGCAGTTGGGGGGTCTTCGGAGAAAAACTGTTTTTT	CASSWGVFGEKLFF
TRBV19	-	-	TRBJ2-1	TGTGCCAGTAGAAGCGGGCCTTCCTACAATGAGCAGTTCTTC	CASRSGPSYNEQFF
TRBV6-2/TRBV6-3	-	-	TRBJ2-3	TGTGCCAGCAGTTACTACCCCAGGGTGAGAGATACGCAGTATTTT	CASSYYPRVRDTQYF
TRBV7-9	-	TRBD2	TRBJ2-7	TGTGCCAGCAGCGCAACTAGCGGGAGGGCCGCCGAGCAGTACTTC	CASSATSGRAAEQYF
TRBV5-5	-	TRBD2	TRBJ2-3	TGTGCCAGCAGCCTTGGGGGGGATCACACAGATACGCAGTATTTT	CASSLGGDHTDTQYF
TRBV18	-	TRBD1	TRBJ1-1	TGTGCCAGCTCACCCGGGACAGGATCGGGTACTGAAGCTTTCTTT	CASSPGTGSGTEAFF
TRBV27	once	-	TRBJ1-2	TGTGCCAGCAGTTCAGCAGGGGCGATTCCCTCTAACTATGGCTACACCTTC	CASSSAGAIPSNYGYTF
TRBV10-1	-	-	TRBJ2-6	TGCGCCAGCAGCGAGAGGTTGGGAGGGGCCAACGTCCTGACTTTC	CASSERLGGANVLTF
TRBV3-1/TRBV3-2	once	TRBD2	TRBJ2-1	TGTGCCAGCAGCCAAGGGGGAGCGGGAGGATCCGGCGAGCAGTTCTTC	CASSQGGAGGSGEQFF
TRBV7-2	-	TRBD1	TRBJ2-2	TGTGCCAGCAGCCCCAGGACAGGGAACACCGGGGAGCTGTTTTTT	CASSPRTGNTGELFF
TRBV30	-	-	TRBJ1-1	TGTGCCTGGGGGGGAGTTCTGAACACTGAAGCTTTCTTT	CAWGGVLNTEAFF
TRBV7-9	-	-	TRBJ1-5	TGTGCCAGCAGCGTGACAGGATCCGATCAGCCCCAGCATTTT	CASSVTGSDQPQHF
TRBV11-2	-	-	TRBJ2-3	TGTGCCAGCAGGGGGACCTTGGGGACGCAGTATTTT	CASRGTLGTQYF
TRBV19	-	-	TRBJ1-5	TGTGCCAGTAACGGCCCCGGGACGCAAGAAATCTACAATCAGCCCCAGCATTTT	CASNGPGTQEIYNQPQHF
TRBV12-5	-	-	TRBJ1-3	TGTGCTAGTGGTTTGGAGACAGGAGCTGGAAACACCATATATTTT	CASGLETGAGNTIYF
TRBV6-5	-	-	TRBJ1-1	TGTGCCAGCAGTTACTCTTGGATCGGGAACACTGAAGCTTTCTTT	CASSYSWIGNTEAFF
TRBV3-1/TRBV3-2	-	-	TRBJ1-2	TGTGCCAGCAGCCAGGGCAGACCCGCCTATGGCTACACCTTC	CASSQGRPAYGYTF
TRBV19	-	-	TRBJ2-1	TGTGCCAGTAGGGGGGCAAGCTCCTACAATGAGCAGTTCTTC	CASRGASSYNEQFF
TRBV6-2/TRBV6-3	-	-	TRBJ2-1	TGTGCCAGCAGCCTTGTTACCCCCAATGAGCAGTTCTTC	CASSLVTPNEQFF
TRBV5-1	-	-	TRBJ1-2	TGCGCCAGCAGCGCGGACAGCCGGAACAAGGATGGCTACACCTTC	CASSADSRNKDGYTF
TRBV9	-	-	TRBJ2-5	TGTGCCAGCAGCGAGGGGGGCCGGAGGCCTCAAGAAGCCCAGTACTTC	CASSEGGRRPQEAQYF
TRBV3-1/TRBV3-2	-	-	TRBJ1-1	TGTGCCAGCAGCCAAGAAAGAGGCCACGTCGTGGAGAACACTGAAGCTTTCTTT	CASSQERGHVVENTEAFF
TRBV5-1	-	-	TRBJ1-1	TGCGCCAGCAGCCCCGGGAGTCGGAACACTGAAGCTTTCTTT	CASSPGSRNTEAFF
TRBV20-1	-	-	TRBJ2-1	TGCAGTGCCAGTTGGAGGGGGGCGGGATATGGGCATGAGCAGTTCTTC	CSASWRGAGYGHEQFF
TRBV27	-	TRBD2	TRBJ2-1	TGTGCCAGCAGCCAGTGGCGGGAGGGTGCGAATGAGCAGTTCTTC	CASSQWREGANEQFF
TRBV27	-	-	TRBJ1-2	TGTGCCAGCAGTGATCCCGGGGGAACCCTGGGGGGCTACACCTTC	CASSDPGGTLGGYTF
TRBV5-4	-	-	TRBJ2-7	TGTGCCAGCAGCTTGGGGACGACGTGGAGGGAGCAGTACTTC	CASSLGTTWREQYF
TRBV7-6	-	-	TRBJ2-1	TGTGCCAGCAGCTTAGAGGGGCCTAGGTCGAGGCAGTTCTTC	CASSLEGPRSRQFF
TRBV7-8	-	-	TRBJ2-2	TGTGCCAGCAGCTTAAGGATAGGGGGGGGTCCGAACACCGGGGAGCTGTTTTTT	CASSLRIGGGPNTGELFF
TRBV30	-	TRBD2	TRBJ2-5	TGTGCCTGGAGTGCCGCGGGAGATGAGGAGACCCAGTACTTC	CAWSAAGDEETQYF
TRBV28	-	-	TRBJ2-1	TGTGCCAGCAGGACTACTCAGAGTTACAATGAGCAGTTCTTC	CASRTTQSYNEQFF
TRBV28	-	TRBD1	TRBJ2-7	TGTGCCAGCAGTTTGGGATGGGTCACAGGGGGCGCGTTCGGATCCTACGAGCAGTACTTC	CASSLGWVTGGAFGSYEQYF
TRBV19	-	-	TRBJ1-2	TGTGCCAGCGTAGGACGGTTCTATGGCTACACCTTC	CASVGRFYGYTF
TRBV10-1	-	-	TRBJ1-2	TGCGCCAGCAGTGAGTCTAAGAGCTACGGCTACACCTTC	CASSESKSYGYTF
TRBV6-1	-	-	TRBJ1-3	TGTGCCAGCAGTGGTAGGGCCCGGCTGTCTGGAAACACCATATATTTT	CASSGRARLSGNTIYF
TRBV5-1	-	TRBD1	TRBJ1-1	TGCGCCAGCAGCTTCCGACAGGGTCGGACTGAAGCTTTCTTT	CASSFRQGRTEAFF
TRBV19	-	TRBD1	TRBJ1-4	TGTGCCACCACCGTGGGACAGATGGAGGAAAAACTGTTTTTT	CATTVGQMEEKLFF
TRBV5-6	-	TRBD2	TRBJ2-7	TGTGCCAGCAGCTTGGATAGTATTATAGCGGGAGGGCCTCACGACGAGCAGTACTTC	CASSLDSIIAGGPHDEQYF
TRBV10-1	-	-	TRBJ2-1	TGCGCCAGCAGTGTGGGTGCGGGTCTGTTCTTC	CASSVGAGLFF